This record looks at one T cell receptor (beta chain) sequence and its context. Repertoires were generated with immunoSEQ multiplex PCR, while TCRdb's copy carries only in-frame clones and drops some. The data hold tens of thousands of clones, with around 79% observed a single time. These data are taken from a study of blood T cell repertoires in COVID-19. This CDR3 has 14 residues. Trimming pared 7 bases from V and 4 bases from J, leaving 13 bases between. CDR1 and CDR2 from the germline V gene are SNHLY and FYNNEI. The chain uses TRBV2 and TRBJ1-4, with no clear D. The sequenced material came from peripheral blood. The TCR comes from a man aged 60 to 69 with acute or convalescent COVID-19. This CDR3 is CASNPVSGNEKLFF. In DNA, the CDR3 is TGTGCCAGCAATCCTGTCTCGGGTAATGAAAAACTGTTTTTT. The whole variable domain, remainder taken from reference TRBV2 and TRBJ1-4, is EPEVTQTPSHQVTQMGQEVILRCVPISNHLYFYWYRQILGQKVEFLVSFYNNEISEKSEIFDDQFSVERPDGSNFTLKIRSTKLEDSAMYFCASNPVSGNEKLFFGSGTQLSVL.